These 32 T cell receptor beta chains came from one sample sequenced in a study of blood T cell repertoires in COVID-19. This table comes from immunoSEQ multiplex PCR, and its TCRdb copy is limited to in-frame clones, with some not included. Among over 90,000 clones listed, more than 85% were seen once. The sequenced sample consisted of peripheral blood. These TCRs come from a human donor in a cohort sampled during active COVID-19.

This clone was detected only once. The gene calls are TRBV30 and TRBJ2-1; 14 bases agree with TRBD2. Germline assignment: CDR1 GTSNPN and CDR2 SVGIG (reference sequence). The V gene end was trimmed by 0 bases and the J gene end by 10 bases; junction bases not matched to a gene: 5. The CDR3 is 15 amino acids. The CDR3 here is CAWSVPTSGGAEQFF. The CDR3, as DNA: TGTGCCTGGAGTGTCCCGACTAGCGGGGGGGCCGAGCAGTTCTTC.

The genes are TRBV6-5 and TRBJ1-1; D unclear. V gave up 2 bases and J gave up 0 bases, with 4 bases separating them. This CDR3 contains 13 residues. Looked up from germline, CDR1 is MNHEY and CDR2 is SVGAGI. The CDR3 loop reads CASSYQVNTEAFF. The CDR3, as DNA: TGTGCCAGCAGTTACCAGGTGAACACTGAAGCTTTCTTT.

This clone appeared a single time. The chain recombines TRBV24-1 with TRBJ2-7; the D gene is possibly TRBD2 (6 bases). Germline V CDR1 and CDR2: KGHDR, SFDVKD. V shed 3 bases and J shed 1 base, with 6 bases lying between them. The CDR3 runs to 13 residues. CDR3 residues: CATSDGGSYEQYF. The CDR3 DNA follows: TGTGCCACCAGTGATGGGGGGTCCTACGAGCAGTACTTC.

The V call is TRBV5-5, the J call TRBJ2-4, with 14 bases fitting TRBD2. Germline CDR1 SGHKS, CDR2 YYEKEE (reference sequence). V gave up 4 bases and J gave up 8 bases; unmatched junction bases: 8. The CDR3 sequence is 16 residues long. Here the CDR3 DNA reads TGTGCCAGCAGCCAACCGGGACTAGCGGGAGCGGACATTCAGTACTTC. Protein sequence: CASSQPGLAGADIQYF. The complete variable domain, with remaining parts taken from reference TRBV5-5 and TRBJ2-4, reads DAGVTQSPTHLIKTRGQQVTLRCSPISGHKSVSWYQQVLGQGPQFIFQYYEKEERGRGNFPDRFSARQFPNYSSELNVNALLLGDSALYLCASSQPGLAGADIQYFGAGTRLSVL.

This sequence joins TRBV30 and TRBJ1-1; no clear D. V was clipped by 2 bases and J by 1 base, with 8 bases between them. The CDR3 is 13 residues long. From germline, CDR1 is GTSNPN and CDR2 SVGIG (reference sequence). CDR3 region: CAWSFTPNTEAFF. CDR3 DNA: TGTGCCTGGAGTTTTACTCCGAACACTGAAGCTTTCTTT.

The chain carries TRBV6-5 and TRBJ1-4, with a tentative D call TRBD1 (5 bases). V lost 0 bases, J lost 8 bases, and 16 bases lay in between. Germline assignment: CDR1 MNHEY and CDR2 SVGAGI. This CDR3 is built from 16 residues. In nucleotides, the CDR3 is TGTGCCAGCAGTTACTCTTCGACAGATCGAAGGGAAAAACTGTTTTTT. It is translated as CASSYSSTDRREKLFF.

The CDR3 spells CASSPGTRSYNEQFF. The CDR3 DNA is TGTGCCAGCAGCCCCGGGACACGCTCCTACAATGAGCAGTTCTTC. The chain is built from TRBV6-5 and TRBJ2-1; the D gene is possibly TRBD1 (6 bases). Germline-derived CDR1 and CDR2 are MNHEY and SVGAGI. Trimming left V 6 bases short and J 0 bases short, with 12 bases between. The CDR3 spans 15 residues.

The chain couples TRBV9 to TRBJ2-1, with 11 bases aligning to TRBD1. The CDR3 has 15 amino acids. J was trimmed by 8 bases and V by 0 bases; bases with no gene match: 4. Germline CDR1 SGDLS, CDR2 YYNGEE. This CDR3 is CASSVAGQGAYEQFF. Here the CDR3 DNA reads TGTGCCAGCAGCGTAGCCGGACAGGGGGCATATGAGCAGTTCTTC.

This clone ranks as medium-sized. This chain connects TRBV27 to TRBJ2-6; 10 bases map to TRBD1. CDR1 is MNHEY and CDR2 is SMNVEV in the germline V gene (reference sequence). This CDR3 contains 17 residues. With V trimmed by 6 bases and J by 2 bases, 7 bases remained unmatched. The CDR3 reads CASRGTGDPPGANVLTF. CDR3 nucleotide sequence: TGTGCCAGCAGGGGGACAGGGGATCCCCCTGGGGCCAACGTCCTGACTTTC.

The chain uses TRBV9 and TRBJ1-6; no definite D call. CDR1 is SGDLS, CDR2 YYNGEE, per germline. The CDR3 extends over 13 amino acids. V lost 0 bases and J 7 bases, leaving 5 bases between the germline ends. The CDR3 nucleotides read TGTGCCAGCAGCGTAGGGGAGAATTCACCCCTCCACTTT. Translated: CASSVGENSPLHF.

The chain couples TRBV3-1 (or the pseudogene TRBV3-2) to TRBJ2-3; the D is unclear. V lost 1 base and J 4 bases, leaving 6 bases between the germline ends. Per germline, CDR1 LGHDT and CDR2 YNNKEL (reference sequence). The CDR3 totals 13 residues. The CDR3 sequence: CASSQGTADTQYF. CDR3 nucleotides: TGTGCCAGCAGCCAAGGAACAGCAGATACGCAGTATTTT.

This sequence joins TRBV13 and TRBJ2-3, with 10 bases that match TRBD2. CDR3 length: 21 residues. V lost 5 bases, J lost 1 base, and 21 bases stayed unmatched. Germline CDR1 PRHDT, CDR2 FYEKMQ (reference sequence). CDR3 DNA sequence: TGTGCCAGCAGCCCCCGTGGGCTAGCGGGAGATTCGGCCTTGGGCACAGATACGCAGTATTTT. Translating it yields CASSPRGLAGDSALGTDTQYF. Full variable domain (remainder filled in from reference TRBV13 and TRBJ2-3): AAGVIQSPRHLIKEKRETATLKCYPIPRHDTVYWYQQGPGQDPQFLISFYEKMQSDKGSIPDRFSAQQFSDYHSELNMSSLELGDSALYFCASSPRGLAGDSALGTDTQYFGPGTRLTVL.

V and J are TRBV6-5 and TRBJ1-2; 9 bases are shared with TRBD1. CDR1 and CDR2 (germline): MNHEY, SVGAGI. V lost 2 bases to trimming and J lost 6 bases; unmatched junction nucleotides: 4. There are 14 residues in the CDR3. CDR3 region: CASSYGGQGHGYTF. DNA for the CDR3: TGTGCCAGCAGTTACGGGGGACAGGGCCATGGCTACACCTTC.

The table lists this clone with a count of one. The chain is built from TRBV30 and TRBJ1-1; D not resolved. In germline, CDR1 is GTSNPN, CDR2 SVGIG (reference sequence). V was clipped by 0 bases and J by 0 bases, with 11 bases between them. This CDR3 spans 15 amino acids. The CDR3 here is CAWSVHSSLNTEAFF. The CDR3 bases are TGTGCCTGGAGTGTTCACTCATCCCTGAACACTGAAGCTTTCTTT.

The rearrangement links TRBV7-9 to TRBJ1-1; TRBD1 aligns across 10 bases. The CDR3 consists of 17 residues. Looked up from germline, CDR1 is SEHNR and CDR2 is FQNEAQ (reference sequence). V lost 0 bases, J lost 5 bases, and 9 bases stayed unmatched. The CDR3 reads CASSLAVSGTGDTEAFF. The CDR3 DNA is TGTGCCAGCAGCTTAGCCGTTTCGGGGACAGGGGATACTGAAGCTTTCTTT. Full variable domain (missing parts from reference TRBV7-9 and TRBJ1-1): DTGVSQNPRHKITKRGQNVTFRCDPISEHNRLYWYRQTLGQGPEFLTYFQNEAQLEKSRLLSDRFSAERPKGSFSTLEIQRTEQGDSAMYLCASSLAVSGTGDTEAFFGQGTRLTVV.

CDR3 nucleotides: TGTGCCAGCAGCTTAAGTAGCTCTGGAAACACCATATATTTT. It codes for CASSLSSSGNTIYF. The gene calls are TRBV7-8 and TRBJ1-3; D not resolved. CDR1 SGHVS and CDR2 FQNEAQ come from the germline V gene. CDR3 length: 14 amino acids. The V and J ends lost 2 bases and 0 bases respectively, with 5 bases between them.

The chain couples TRBV3-1 (or the pseudogene TRBV3-2) to TRBJ2-7; 7 bases line up with TRBD2. Germline lookup yields CDR1 LGHDT and CDR2 YNNKEL (reference sequence). Trimming cost V 1 base and J 5 bases; bases outside gene matches: 2. The CDR3 is 13 residues long. Written as DNA, the CDR3 is TGTGCCAGCAGCCAAGTACGGGGGGACGAGCAGTACTTC. Residues: CASSQVRGDEQYF.

Here the CDR3 reads CASSIRAGSVANQPQHF. DNA of the CDR3: TGTGCCAGTAGTATACGGGCGGGGAGCGTGGCCAATCAGCCCCAGCATTTT. The chain couples TRBV19 to TRBJ1-5; D uncertain. The CDR3 length is 17 residues. The ends were cut back, 2 bases at V and 3 bases at J, with 17 bases in the middle. Germline-derived CDR1 and CDR2 are LNHDA and SQIVND (reference sequence).

The chain joins TRBV19 to TRBJ2-2, with TRBD1 identical over 9 bases. V shed 4 bases, J shed 4 bases, and the junction held 4 bases outside the gene matches. Germline CDR1 and CDR2: LNHDA and SQIVND (reference sequence). This CDR3 contains 15 residues. The CDR3 loop reads CASSRGTGPTGELFF. In DNA, the CDR3 is TGTGCCAGTAGTAGGGGGACAGGGCCCACCGGGGAGCTGTTTTTT.

This clone was seen once. CDR3 in amino acids: CSASGVAGTSYEQYF. The CDR3 nucleotides read TGCAGTGCTAGTGGGGTAGCGGGGACGTCCTACGAGCAGTACTTC. This chain connects TRBV20-1 to TRBJ2-7; the match to TRBD2 covers 8 bases. Germline-derived CDR1 and CDR2 are DFQATT and SNEGSKA (reference sequence). V lost 3 bases, J lost 1 base, and 8 bases stayed unmatched. The CDR3 runs 15 residues.

V usage is TRBV5-4 and J usage is TRBJ2-5; TRBD1 is a possible D gene (5 bases). The germline V gene encodes CDR1 SGHNT and CDR2 YYREEE (reference sequence). V shed 4 bases and J shed 0 bases, with 10 bases lying between them. CDR3 length: 14 residues. The CDR3 DNA reads as TGTGCCAGCAGCGGACCAGGGTACCAAGAGACCCAGTACTTC. It yields the protein CASSGPGYQETQYF.

The V call is TRBV18, the J call TRBJ2-3; a weak D match, TRBD1 (5 bases). Germline V lookup: CDR1 KGHSH, CDR2 LQKENI. The CDR3 loop spans 14 amino acids. The ends were cut back, 6 bases at V and 2 bases at J, with 12 bases in the middle. The CDR3 DNA sequence: TGTGCCAGCTCCCCGGACACAGCCACAGATACGCAGTATTTT. Its protein product is CASSPDTATDTQYF.

The chain couples TRBV29-1 to TRBJ2-5; D gene uncertain. Germline V CDR1 and CDR2: SQVTM, ANQGSEA. The CDR3 is made up of 13 amino acids. V gave up 4 bases and J gave up 3 bases, with 12 bases separating them. DNA of the CDR3: TGCAGCGTTGCTCGTACATCCGAAGAGACCCAGTACTTC. Translating gives CSVARTSEETQYF.

The chain couples TRBV14 to TRBJ2-1, with TRBD1 as a possible D gene (5 bases). Trimming pared 4 bases from V and 1 base from J, leaving 8 bases between. The length of the CDR3 is 14 residues. Germline V CDR1 and CDR2: SGHDN, FVKESK. CDR3 bases: TGTGCCAGCAGCCGACAGATTTCCTACAATGAGCAGTTCTTC. It translates to CASSRQISYNEQFF.

A note on this clone: This same CDR3 is encoded by further DNA sequences in the sample. The chain carries TRBV28 and TRBJ1-5, with TRBD1 matching 9 bases. CDR3 length: 15 amino acids. Losses at the gene ends were 5 bases for V and 6 bases for J; bases not matched to a gene: 8. CDR1 MDHEN and CDR2 SYDVKM come from the germline V gene. CDR3 residues: CASSLGQGFRQPQHF. Here the CDR3 DNA reads TGTGCCAGCAGTCTGGGACAGGGATTCCGTCAGCCCCAGCATTTT.

The chain links TRBV27 to TRBJ2-7; TRBD1 aligns across 8 bases. The CDR3 contains 14 residues. With 3 bases clipped from V and 5 bases from J, the junction kept 6 bases outside the gene matches. Per the germline V gene, CDR1 is MNHEY and CDR2 is SMNVEV (reference sequence). In DNA form, the CDR3 reads TGTGCCAGCAGTTTGGGCAGGGGGCCCGACGAGCAGTACTTC. It codes for CASSLGRGPDEQYF.

V gene TRBV6-5 combines with J gene TRBJ1-2, with a possible D match to TRBD1 (5 bases). This CDR3 comprises 13 residues. CDR1 is MNHEY, CDR2 SVGAGI, per germline. Trimming shortened V by 5 bases and J by 4 bases, and 11 bases separated the two germline ends. Written as DNA, the CDR3 is TGTGCCAGCAGTCTAGACAGCACCTATGGCTACACCTTC. This codes for CASSLDSTYGYTF.

The CDR3 sequence: CASTPDRGRGGSGANVLTF. In DNA form, the CDR3 reads TGTGCCAGCACCCCAGACAGGGGAAGAGGAGGCTCTGGGGCCAACGTCCTGACTTTC. The chain carries TRBV3-1 (or the pseudogene TRBV3-2) and TRBJ2-6, with TRBD1 matching 8 bases. This CDR3 has 19 residues. CDR1 is LGHDT, CDR2 YNNKEL, per germline (reference sequence). Unmatched junction bases numbered 14, after V lost 7 bases and J lost 0 bases.

This rearrangement joins TRBV10-3 to TRBJ2-3, with TRBD2 identical over 9 bases. V lost 8 bases and J lost 2; bases outside the gene matches: 11. The germline CDR1 and CDR2 sequences are ENHRY and SYGVKD. This CDR3 has 16 residues. This CDR3 is CAIRRDSGGLTDTQYF. The DNA for the CDR3 is TGTGCCATCCGACGGGATAGCGGGGGCCTCACAGATACGCAGTATTTT.

The chain combines TRBV28 with TRBJ2-7, with TRBD2 as a possible D gene (5 bases). CDR1 is MDHEN and CDR2 is SYDVKM in the germline V gene. With 3 bases removed from V and 3 bases from J, the gap between germline ends came to 9 bases. The CDR3 is made up of 13 amino acids. Here the CDR3 reads CASSFGVGYEQYF. Here the CDR3 DNA reads TGTGCCAGCAGTTTCGGGGTCGGCTACGAGCAGTACTTC.

The CDR3 sequence: CASSLSLGATGNTIYF. Written as DNA, the CDR3 is TGCGCCAGCAGCTTGAGTCTGGGGGCAACTGGAAACACCATATATTTT. The chain links TRBV5-1 to TRBJ1-3, with D maybe TRBD1 (6 bases). The CDR3 totals 16 residues. The germline V gene encodes CDR1 SGHRS and CDR2 YFSETQ. V gave up 1 base and J gave up 2 bases, with 13 bases separating them.

V is TRBV7-2 and J is TRBJ2-7, with 10 nucleotides matching TRBD2. Trimming cost V 5 bases and J 6 bases; bases outside gene matches: 7. The length of the CDR3 is 14 residues. CDR1 and CDR2 from the germline V gene are SGHTA and FQGNSA. The CDR3 here is CASSLGLAAGEQYF. The CDR3 bases are TGTGCCAGCAGCCTAGGACTAGCGGCTGGCGAGCAGTACTTC. Looking up the rest from reference TRBV7-2 and TRBJ2-7 gives the full variable domain: GAGVSQSPSNKVTEKGKDVELRCDPISGHTALYWYRQSLGQGLEFLIYFQGNSAPDKSGLPSDRFSAERTGGSVSTLTIQRTQQEDSAVYLCASSLGLAAGEQYFGPGTRLTVT.